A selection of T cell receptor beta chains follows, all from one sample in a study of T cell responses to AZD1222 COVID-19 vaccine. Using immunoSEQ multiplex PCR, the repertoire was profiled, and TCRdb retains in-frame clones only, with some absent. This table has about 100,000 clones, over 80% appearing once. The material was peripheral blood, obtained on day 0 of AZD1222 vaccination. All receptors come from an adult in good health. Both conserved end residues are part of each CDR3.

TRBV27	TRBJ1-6	CASSFDRPGTSPLHF
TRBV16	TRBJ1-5	CASSQSGQGGQPQHF
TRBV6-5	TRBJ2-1	CASRGVYNEQFF
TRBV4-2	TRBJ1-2	CASSQNHRGSGYTF
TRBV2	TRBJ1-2	CASSYRGEGYGYTF
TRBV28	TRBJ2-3	CASSFPLAGGSTDTQYF
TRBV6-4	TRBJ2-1	CASSGVAGAGNEQFF
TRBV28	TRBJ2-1	CASRLSSYNEQFF
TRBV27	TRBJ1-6	CASSLDPDDNSPLHF
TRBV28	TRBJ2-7	CASSPGAHEQYF
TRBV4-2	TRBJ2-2	CASSPRDTGASNTGELFF
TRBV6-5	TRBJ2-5	CASRTRDRYQETQYF
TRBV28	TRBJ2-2	CASSLWGKITGELFF
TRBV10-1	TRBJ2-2	CASSSGVLNTGELFF
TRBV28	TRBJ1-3	CASSDGLNSGNTIYF
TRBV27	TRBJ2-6	CASSLSRAGVLSGANVLTF
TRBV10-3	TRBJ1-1	CAISESSGKRAEAFF
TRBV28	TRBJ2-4	CASSQGQGLAKNIQYF
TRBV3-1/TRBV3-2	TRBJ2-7	CASSQDRGRNYEQYF
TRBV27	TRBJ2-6	CASSLRQTSGANVLTF
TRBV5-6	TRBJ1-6	CASSLPDNNSPLHF
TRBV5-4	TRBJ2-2	CASAKSGGYTGELFF
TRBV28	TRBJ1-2	CASRQGGANYGYTF
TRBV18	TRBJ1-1	CASSPYGLNTEAFF
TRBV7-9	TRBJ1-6	CASSLPQGQLSPLHF
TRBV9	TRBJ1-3	CASSVTDTAGNTIYF
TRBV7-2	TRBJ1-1	CASSFRQGQNTEAFF
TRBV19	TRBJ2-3	CASSMGMGDTQYF
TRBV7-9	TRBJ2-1	CASSAGLAAYNEQFF
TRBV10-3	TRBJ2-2	CAIRGTSGGTGELFF
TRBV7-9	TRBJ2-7	CASSGQGSPYEQYF
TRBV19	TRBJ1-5	CASSMVQGSRSNQPQHF
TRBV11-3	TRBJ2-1	CASSSRERVNEQFF
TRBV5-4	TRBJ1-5	CASSLYGINQPQHF
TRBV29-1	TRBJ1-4	CSVGDVTNEKLFF
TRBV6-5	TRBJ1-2	CASSPFRVAGYTF
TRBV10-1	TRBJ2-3	CASSEIWSSGDTDTQYF
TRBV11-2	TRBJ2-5	CASSLTGVEETQYF
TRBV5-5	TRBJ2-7	CASSLAKGTYEQYF
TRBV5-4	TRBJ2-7	CASSLWGADSEQYF
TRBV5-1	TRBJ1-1	CASSSGTNREEAFF
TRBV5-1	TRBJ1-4	CASSLGTQTNEKLFF
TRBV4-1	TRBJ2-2	CASSQGVARQVGTGELFF
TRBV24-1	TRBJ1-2	CATSPSGQVGPSYF
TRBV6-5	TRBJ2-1	CASSRSRDYNEQFF
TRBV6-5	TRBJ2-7	CASSLLSPSYEQYF
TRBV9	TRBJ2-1	CASSVGVGEQFF
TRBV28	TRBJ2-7	CATTRGTTYEQYF
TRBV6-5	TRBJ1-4	CASSPFGTGFEKLFF
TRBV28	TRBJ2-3	CASIGRGRVTDTQYF
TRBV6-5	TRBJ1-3	CASSSATGTGNTIYF
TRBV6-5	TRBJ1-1	CATLREGLNTEAFF
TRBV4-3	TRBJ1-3	CASSPITTGAGNTIYF
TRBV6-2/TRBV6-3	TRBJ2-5	CASSSGPWETQYF
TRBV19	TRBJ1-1	CASSLPSRGQDTEAFF
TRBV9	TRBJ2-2	CASSARLQGALGGELFF
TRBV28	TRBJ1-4	CASSLNYRDRAPTNEKLFF
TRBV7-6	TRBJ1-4	CASSPNWGPNEKLFF
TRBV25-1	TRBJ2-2	CASSTGTGELFF